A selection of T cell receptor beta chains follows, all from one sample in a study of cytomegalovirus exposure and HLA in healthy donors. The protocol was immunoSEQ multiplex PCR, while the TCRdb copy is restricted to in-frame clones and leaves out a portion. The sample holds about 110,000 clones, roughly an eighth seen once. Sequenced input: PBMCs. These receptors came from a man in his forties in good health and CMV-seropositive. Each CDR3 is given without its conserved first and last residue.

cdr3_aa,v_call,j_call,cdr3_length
ASSSVTDIRQETQY,TRBV27,TRBJ2-5,14
ASSYSRGIGYGYT,TRBV6-5,TRBJ1-2,13
ASSPALGGLDEQF,TRBV6-1,TRBJ2-1,13
ASSVDNGREQY,TRBV9,TRBJ2-7,11
ASSSGGGTEAF,TRBV13,TRBJ1-1,11
ASSLLGGDEQY,TRBV9,TRBJ2-7,11
ASTSIAGGTYEQF,TRBV10-2,TRBJ2-1,13
ASSMDSGHIGYEQY,TRBV5-1,TRBJ2-7,14
ASSTKLRERPYNEQF,TRBV27,TRBJ2-1,15
ASSEPGLAAGETQY,TRBV6-1,TRBJ2-5,14
ASSRLTGGNIETQY,TRBV5-1,TRBJ2-5,14
ASSDSGEGTQY,TRBV6-4,TRBJ2-3,11
ASSAWTGTLRN,TRBV7-9,TRBJ2-7,11
SVEGGGRLLGNEQY,TRBV29-1,TRBJ2-7,14
ASSAGLALSHEQY,TRBV6-5,TRBJ2-7,13
ASSAGQNTDTQY,TRBV5-1,TRBJ2-3,12
ASSQEGRLNEKLF,TRBV4-2,TRBJ1-4,13
ASSQRGNEQY,TRBV4-1,TRBJ2-7,10
ASSLRASDNEQF,TRBV7-7,TRBJ2-1,12
ASSSDFLYQETQY,TRBV5-4,TRBJ2-5,13
SVRLNTEAF,TRBV29-1,TRBJ1-1,9
ASSPPGTGLTYEQY,TRBV7-9,TRBJ2-7,14
ASSLDGGREQY,TRBV11-2,TRBJ2-7,11
ATLRGNNQPQH,TRBV6-1,TRBJ1-5,11
ASRLTASMETQY,TRBV7-6,TRBJ2-5,12
ASSESLSGSQY,TRBV10-1,TRBJ2-3,11
ASGRSLSGEQY,TRBV12-5,TRBJ2-7,11
ASSFSGRDTGELF,TRBV9,TRBJ2-2,13
ASSVRSGSTGELF,TRBV14,TRBJ2-2,13
ASTIRGGGEAF,TRBV19,TRBJ1-1,11
ASSAEPGQGNRDTQY,TRBV9,TRBJ2-3,15
AWRWGREAGANVLT,TRBV30,TRBJ2-6,14
ASSTLGTAMNTEAF,TRBV5-6,TRBJ1-1,14
ASSLRGGANGYT,TRBV27,TRBJ1-2,12
ASSEPGQPATNEKLF,TRBV6-1,TRBJ1-4,15
ASSSGSTDTQY,TRBV28,TRBJ2-3,11
ASSTGHETYEQY,TRBV5-1,NA,12
ASSVAPSGISDTQY,TRBV9,TRBJ2-3,14
ASTLRFSGRGEQY,TRBV6-5,TRBJ2-7,13
ASSKPPTSMNTEAF,TRBV21-1,TRBJ1-1,14
AIIRDNTGELF,TRBV10-3,TRBJ2-2,11
AAPTRQGDEYGNQPQH,TRBV10-1,TRBJ1-5,16
AISESTGPNEKLF,TRBV10-3,TRBJ1-4,13
ASSKPPDRGKDGYT,TRBV21-1,TRBJ1-2,14
ASSHLRTLQPGNTIY,TRBV7-2,TRBJ1-3,15
ASSPFSGSSTDTQY,TRBV18,TRBJ2-3,14
ASSQDTGTGRLGGYT,TRBV7-6,TRBJ1-2,15
ASKAGGPYNEQF,TRBV27,TRBJ2-1,12
ASSRTGTEAF,TRBV4-1,TRBJ1-1,10